This TCR beta chain was observed in a study of beta chain features in type 1 diabetes. Since all of the isolated RNA was reverse transcribed, expressed TCRB transcripts were what got sequenced. Using immunoSEQ multiplex PCR, the repertoire was profiled, and TCRdb retains in-frame clones only, with some absent. The table lists about 210,000 clones, roughly 10% of them singletons. Regarding the study as a whole: Moderate but significant shortening of TCRB CDR3s was recorded in all four CD4+ subsets from Type 1 diabetes patients. Whether TCRB rearrangement is influenced by HLA type went unresolved here.

V lost 6 bases to trimming and J lost 3 bases; unmatched junction nucleotides: 3. Germline CDR1 is MDHEN and CDR2 is SYDVKM. The length of the CDR3 is 14 residues. Details on this clone: The antigen remains unidentified.

This TCR came from a man between 18 and 29 years old in good health. The sequenced material came from central memory CD4+ T cells from blood. The rearrangement uses TRBV28 and TRBJ1-4; 8 nucleotides line up with TRBD1. The CDR3 spells CASRSTGANEKLFF. The CDR3 DNA reads as TGTGCCAGCAGATCGACAGGGGCTAATGAAAAACTGTTTTTT.